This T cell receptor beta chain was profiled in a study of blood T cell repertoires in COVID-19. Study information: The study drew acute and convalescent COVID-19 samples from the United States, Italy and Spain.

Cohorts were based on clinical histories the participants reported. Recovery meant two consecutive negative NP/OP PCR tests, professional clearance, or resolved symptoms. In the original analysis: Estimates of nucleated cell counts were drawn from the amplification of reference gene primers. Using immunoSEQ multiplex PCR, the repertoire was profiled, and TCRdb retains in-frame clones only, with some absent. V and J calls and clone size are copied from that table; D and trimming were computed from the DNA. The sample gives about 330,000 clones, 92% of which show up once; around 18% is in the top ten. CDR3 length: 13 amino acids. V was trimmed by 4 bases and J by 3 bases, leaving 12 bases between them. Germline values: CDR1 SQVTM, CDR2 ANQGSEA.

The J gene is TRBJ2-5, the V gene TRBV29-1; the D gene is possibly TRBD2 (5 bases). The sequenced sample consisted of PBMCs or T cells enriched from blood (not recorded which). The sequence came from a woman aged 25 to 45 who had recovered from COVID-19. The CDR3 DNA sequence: TGCAGCGTTGTTGGCGTGAGGGAAGAGACCCAGTACTTC. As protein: CSVVGVREETQYF.